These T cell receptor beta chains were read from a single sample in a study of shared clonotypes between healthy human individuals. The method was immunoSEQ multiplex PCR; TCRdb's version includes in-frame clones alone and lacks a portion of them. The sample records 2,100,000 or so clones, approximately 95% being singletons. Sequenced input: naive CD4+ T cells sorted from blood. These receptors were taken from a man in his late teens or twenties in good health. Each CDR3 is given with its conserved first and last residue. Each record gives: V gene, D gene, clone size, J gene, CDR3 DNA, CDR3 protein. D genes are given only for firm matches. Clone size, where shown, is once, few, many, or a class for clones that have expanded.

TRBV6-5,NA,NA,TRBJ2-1,TGTGCCAGCGCGACAAACAATGAGCAGTTCTTC,CASATNNEQFF
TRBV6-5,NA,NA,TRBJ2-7,TGTGCCAGCAGTCGGACATCCGGGAGCTCCTACGAGCAGTACTTC,CASSRTSGSSYEQYF
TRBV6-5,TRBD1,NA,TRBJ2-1,TGTGCCAGCAGTTACTTAACCGGGACAGGGGGTGAGCAGTTCTTC,CASSYLTGTGGEQFF
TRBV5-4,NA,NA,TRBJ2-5,TGTGCCAGCAGCCTACCCCAAGAGACCCAGTACTTC,CASSLPQETQYF
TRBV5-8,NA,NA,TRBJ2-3,TGTGCCAGCAGCTTGAGGGTGATCGACGTACATACGCAGTATTTT,CASSLRVIDVHTQYF
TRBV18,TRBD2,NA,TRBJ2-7,TGTGCCAGCTCACTTGGACTAGCGGGAGACGGGCACGAGCAGTACTTC,CASSLGLAGDGHEQYF
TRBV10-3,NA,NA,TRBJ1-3,TGTGCCATCGGGGATTGGGGTTCAGGGGAAACTGGAAACACCATATATTTT,CAIGDWGSGETGNTIYF
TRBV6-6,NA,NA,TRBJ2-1,TGTGCCAGCAGTTACGGCCTCTACAATGAGCAGTTCTTC,CASSYGLYNEQFF
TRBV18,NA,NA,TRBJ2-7,TGTGCCAGCTCACGATTCCAAAACAGGGCGTCCTACGAGCAGTACTTC,CASSRFQNRASYEQYF
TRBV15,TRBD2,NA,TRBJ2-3,TGTGCCACCAGCAGAGAACAGGGACTAGCGGGAAGGAGGGGCGCAGATACGCAGTATTTT,CATSREQGLAGRRGADTQYF
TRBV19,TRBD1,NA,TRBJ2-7,TGTGCCACCCAGGGGAACAGGGGCTACGAGCAGTACTTC,CATQGNRGYEQYF
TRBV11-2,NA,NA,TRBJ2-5,TGTGCCAGCAGCTCACAGGGCCTCCAAGAGACCCAGTACTTC,CASSSQGLQETQYF
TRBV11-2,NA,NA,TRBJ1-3,TGTGCCAGCAGCCCTGGGCCAAGCTCTGGAAACACCATATATTTT,CASSPGPSSGNTIYF
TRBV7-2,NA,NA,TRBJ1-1,TGTGCCAGCAGCCCTCAGAGGGGCACTGAAGCTTTCTTT,CASSPQRGTEAFF
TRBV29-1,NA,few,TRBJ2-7,TGCAGCGCAATAGGGAAATCAGCGGTCCACGAGCAGTACTTC,CSAIGKSAVHEQYF
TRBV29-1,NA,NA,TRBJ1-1,TGCAGCGCAGGACAGCCTCCAATGAACACTGAAGCTTTCTTT,CSAGQPPMNTEAFF
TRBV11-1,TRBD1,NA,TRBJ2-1,TGTGCCAGCAGCTTTACAGGGGGCCCTAGCTCCTACAATGAGCAGTTCTTC,CASSFTGGPSSYNEQFF
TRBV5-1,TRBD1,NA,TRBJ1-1,TGCGCCAGCAGCTTGGAGGGACAGAGCGCGTATGGCACTGAAGCTTTCTTT,CASSLEGQSAYGTEAFF
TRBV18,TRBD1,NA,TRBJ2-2,TGTGCCAGCTCACCACCGTTAGGACAGGGGGCCGGGGAGCTGTTTTTT,CASSPPLGQGAGELFF
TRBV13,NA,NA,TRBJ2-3,TGTGCCAGCAGATTTGCGGGGACAGATACGCAGTATTTT,CASRFAGTDTQYF
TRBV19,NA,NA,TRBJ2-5,TGTGCCAGTAGGTCAATGGGGACGAGAGAGACCCAGTACTTC,CASRSMGTRETQYF
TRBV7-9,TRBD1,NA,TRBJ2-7,TGTGCCAGCAGCTGGGTGGACAGGGTCGGCTACGAGCAGTACTTC,CASSWVDRVGYEQYF
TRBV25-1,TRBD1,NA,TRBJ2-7,TGTGCCAGCAGGGACAGGGGGCAGTCCTACGAGCAGTACTTC,CASRDRGQSYEQYF
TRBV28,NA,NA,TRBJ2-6,TGTGCCAGCAGTTTCAGAGCTGGGGCCAACGTCCTGACTTTC,CASSFRAGANVLTF
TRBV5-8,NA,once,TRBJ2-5,TGTGCCAGCAAGGACGGGAGTGGGGTCCTAGAGACCCAGTACTTC,CASKDGSGVLETQYF
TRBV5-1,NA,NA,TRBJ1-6,TGCGCCAGCAGCTTGGCACAGAAAAATTCACCCCTCCACTTT,CASSLAQKNSPLHF
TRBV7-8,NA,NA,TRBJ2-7,TGTGCCAGCAGCAAAGCCCGGGCCAACTCCTACGAGCAGTACTTC,CASSKARANSYEQYF
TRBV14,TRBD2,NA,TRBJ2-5,TGTGCCAGCTCCAGGGGACTAGCGGGAGTAGAGACCCAGTACTTC,CASSRGLAGVETQYF
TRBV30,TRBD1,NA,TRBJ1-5,TGTGCCTGGAGTTTACAGGGGAATCAGCCCCAGCATTTT,CAWSLQGNQPQHF
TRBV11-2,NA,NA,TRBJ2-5,TGTGCCAGCAGAGACAGCCCTACGACTAGGGACTACTTC,CASRDSPTTRDYF
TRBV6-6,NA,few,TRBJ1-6,TGTGCCAGCATTCAGGGCTCCTATAATTCACCCCTCCACTTT,CASIQGSYNSPLHF
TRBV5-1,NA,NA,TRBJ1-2,TGCGCCAGCAGCTTGAACCCAGGGGTGGGCTACACCTTC,CASSLNPGVGYTF
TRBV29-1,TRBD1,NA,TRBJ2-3,TGCAGCGTTACCGGGACAGGGGCTGGGGATACGCAGTATTTT,CSVTGTGAGDTQYF
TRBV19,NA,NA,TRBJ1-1,TGTGCCAGTAGTATAAACAAGAACACTGAAGCTTTCTTT,CASSINKNTEAFF
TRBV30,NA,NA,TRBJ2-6,TGTGCCTGGAGTGTACTTGGGGGCTCTGGGGCCAACGTCCTGACTTTC,CAWSVLGGSGANVLTF
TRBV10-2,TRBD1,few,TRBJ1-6,TGCGCCAGCAGTGAGTCGACTCCGGGACAGCATAATTCACCCCTCCACTTT,CASSESTPGQHNSPLHF
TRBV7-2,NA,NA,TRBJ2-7,TGTGCCAGCAGCTTAGCGGGACTCAGTACCTACGAGCAGTACTTC,CASSLAGLSTYEQYF
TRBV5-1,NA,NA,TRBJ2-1,TGCGCCAGCAGCGGGGGGTACAATGAGCAGTTCTTC,CASSGGYNEQFF
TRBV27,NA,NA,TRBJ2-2,TGTGCCAGCAGTCCCCTAGCTTCCGGGGAGCTGTTTTTT,CASSPLASGELFF
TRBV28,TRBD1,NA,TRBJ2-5,TGTGCCAGCAGTACGGGACAGGGGGCGAAAGAGACCCAGTACTTC,CASSTGQGAKETQYF